This T cell receptor (beta chain) originates from a study of Ad26.COV2.S vaccination and SARS-CoV-2 variants. The treatment: some 20 received Ad26.COV2.S at low or high dose, single or two shots; a few received placebo; per-sample allocation not given. Each sample was drawn 63 days after the first injection (of vaccine or placebo). Ad26 vector vaccine expressed Wuhan-strain SARS-CoV-2 spike. CDR3 length: 14 residues. Germline CDR1 is MNHEY and CDR2 is SVGAGI. The V end lost 8 bases, the J end lost 4 bases, and 17 bases lay between the germline ends. This clone was seen once. What it binds is not known. Study-level points and caveats: Vaccinees showed greater spike-specific TCR breadth than placebo recipients. Breadth measured for non-spike TCRs was similar across vaccine and placebo recipients.

Profiling relied on immunoSEQ multiplex PCR, and the TCRdb table lists in-frame clones only, not all of them. The repertoire holds 300,000 to 350,000 clones, with 85% as singletons. The sample consisted of peripheral blood, taken in a trial of Ad26.COV2.S vaccine versus placebo. The receptor comes from a person aged 18-65 years who received the Ad26.COV2.S COVID-19 vaccine or a placebo. The chain has TRBV6-5 and TRBJ1-2; tentative D call: TRBD1 (6 bases). CDR3 DNA sequence: TGTGCCAGCTCTTCGGACAGCATCTTCTATGGCTACACCTTC. This codes for CASSSDSIFYGYTF.